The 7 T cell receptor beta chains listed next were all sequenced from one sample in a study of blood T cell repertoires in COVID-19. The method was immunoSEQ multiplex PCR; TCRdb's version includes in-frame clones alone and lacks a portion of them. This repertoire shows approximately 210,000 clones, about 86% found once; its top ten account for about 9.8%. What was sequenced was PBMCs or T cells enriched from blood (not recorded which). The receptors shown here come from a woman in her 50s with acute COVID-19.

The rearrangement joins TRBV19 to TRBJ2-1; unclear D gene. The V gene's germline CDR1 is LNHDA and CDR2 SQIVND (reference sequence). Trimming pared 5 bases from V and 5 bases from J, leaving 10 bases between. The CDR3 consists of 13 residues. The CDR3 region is CASSAAVNNEQFF. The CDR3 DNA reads TGTGCCAGTAGTGCGGCGGTAAACAATGAGCAGTTCTTC. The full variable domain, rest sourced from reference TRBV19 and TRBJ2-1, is DGGITQSPKYLFRKEGQNVTLSCEQNLNHDAMYWYRQDPGQGLRLIYYSQIVNDFQKGDIAEGYSVSREKKESFPLTVTSAQKNPTAFYLCASSAAVNNEQFFGPGTRLTVL.

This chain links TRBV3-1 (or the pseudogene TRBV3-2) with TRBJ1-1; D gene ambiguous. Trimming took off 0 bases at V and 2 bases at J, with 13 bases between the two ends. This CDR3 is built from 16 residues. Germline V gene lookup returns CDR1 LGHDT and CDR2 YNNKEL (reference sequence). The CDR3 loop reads CASSQDKIDLNTEAFF. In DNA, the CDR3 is TGTGCCAGCAGCCAAGATAAGATCGACTTAAACACTGAAGCTTTCTTT.

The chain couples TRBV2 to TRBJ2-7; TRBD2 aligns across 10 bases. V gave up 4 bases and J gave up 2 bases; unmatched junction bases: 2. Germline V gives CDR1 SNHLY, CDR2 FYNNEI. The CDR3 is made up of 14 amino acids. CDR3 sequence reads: CASSGTSGTYEQYF. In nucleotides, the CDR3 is TGTGCCAGCAGTGGGACTAGCGGCACCTACGAGCAGTACTTC.

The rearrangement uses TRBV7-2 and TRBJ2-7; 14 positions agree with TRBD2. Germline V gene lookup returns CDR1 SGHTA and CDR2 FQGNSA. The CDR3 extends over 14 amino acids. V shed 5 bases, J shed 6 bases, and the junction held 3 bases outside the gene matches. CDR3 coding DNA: TGTGCCAGCAGCGTGACTAGCGGGAGGGTCGAGCAGTACTTC. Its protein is CASSVTSGRVEQYF.

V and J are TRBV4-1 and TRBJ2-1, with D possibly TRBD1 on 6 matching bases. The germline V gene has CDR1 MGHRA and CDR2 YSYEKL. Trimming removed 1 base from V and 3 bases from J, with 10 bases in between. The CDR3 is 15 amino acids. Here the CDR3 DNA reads TGCGCCAGCAGCCAAGCGGGACAAATCTACAATGAGCAGTTCTTC. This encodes CASSQAGQIYNEQFF.

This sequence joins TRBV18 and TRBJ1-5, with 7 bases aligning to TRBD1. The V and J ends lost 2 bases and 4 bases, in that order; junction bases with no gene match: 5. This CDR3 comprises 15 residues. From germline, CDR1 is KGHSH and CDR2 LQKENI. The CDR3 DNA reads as TGTGCCAGCTCACCAAGTGGGACAGCAAATCAGCCCCAGCATTTT. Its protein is CASSPSGTANQPQHF.

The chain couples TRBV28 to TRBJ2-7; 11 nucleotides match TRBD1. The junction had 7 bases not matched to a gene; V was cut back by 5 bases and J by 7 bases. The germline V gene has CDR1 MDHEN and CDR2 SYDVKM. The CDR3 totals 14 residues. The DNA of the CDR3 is TGTGCCAGCAGTCAGGACAGGGGGCGTGGGGAGCAGTACTTC. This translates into CASSQDRGRGEQYF.